What follows are 20 T cell receptor beta chains derived from one specimen sequenced in a study of T cells in Graves' hyperthyroidism and ophthalmopathy. The TCR beta CDR3 regions underwent amplification using RNA transcripts as the source. The study used the HTBI primer set for a first-round RT-PCR of the TCR CDR3. TCRdb reanalysed the multiplex PCR reads using MiXCR and keeps one entry per CDR3 protein. This table holds approximately 600,000 distinct CDR3 sequences, under 25% found once. Source material: blood. Every receptor here comes from a man aged 25-40 years with Graves' ophthalmopathy.

This clonotype came up a few times. The chain joins TRBV10-3 to TRBJ2-5, with 8 bases identical to TRBD2. The CDR3 covers 19 residues. Per the germline V gene, CDR1 is ENHRY and CDR2 is SYGVKD. Trimming took 3 bases from V and 2 from J; bases not matched to a gene: 17. The CDR3 DNA reads TGTGCCATCAGTGACGGAATAGCGGGGCCTAGCTACACTCAAGAGACCCAGTACTTC. It is translated as CAISDGIAGPSYTQETQYF.

Many counts were recorded for this clonotype. V is TRBV20-1 and J is TRBJ2-7; 7 bases align to TRBD1. Germline CDR1 is DFQATT and CDR2 is SNEGSKA (reference sequence). V was pared by 0 bases and J by 2 bases, with 13 bases of the junction left unmatched. The CDR3 is 17 residues long. The CDR3 bases are TGCAGTGCTAGAGATCCCATCCCGGGGACAGTCCCCTACGAGCAGTACTTC. Its protein product is CSARDPIPGTVPYEQYF.

In its sample, this clonotype was seen many times. The gene calls are TRBV18 and TRBJ1-6, with 7 nucleotides matching TRBD1. J lost 6 bases, V lost 5 bases, and 4 bases had no gene match. CDR1 and CDR2 from the germline V gene are KGHSH and LQKENI. There are 14 residues in the CDR3. The CDR3 sequence: CASSTGTANSPLHF. CDR3 DNA: TGTGCCAGCTCAACCGGGACAGCTAATTCACCCCTCCACTTT.

A note on this clonotype: This clone may be a read error of a much larger clone one base away. The chain carries TRBV28 and TRBJ1-2, with D perhaps TRBD1 (6 bases). The CDR3 is 15 amino acids. The germline V gene encodes CDR1 MDHEN and CDR2 SYDVKM. V gave up 2 bases and J gave up 8 bases, with 18 bases separating them. The CDR3 here is CASSLVVAGAGGYTF. The CDR3 DNA is TGTGCCAGCAGTTTAGTCGTCGCGGGGGCTGGAGGCTACACCTTC.

The V and J genes are TRBV20-1 and TRBJ2-3, with 9 nucleotides matching TRBD2. V was pared by 2 bases and J by 3 bases, with 6 bases of the junction left unmatched. The CDR3 is 15 amino acids. CDR1 DFQATT and CDR2 SNEGSKA come from the germline V gene (reference sequence). DNA of the CDR3: TGCAGTGCTAGACCGACTAGCGGCGGGACAGATACGCAGTATTTT. Protein product: CSARPTSGGTDTQYF.

This clonotype was counted only a few times. J is TRBJ2-2 and V is TRBV28; D unresolved. Trimming took off 4 bases at V and 0 bases at J, with 15 bases between the two ends. The CDR3 is 17 residues long. The germline V gene encodes CDR1 MDHEN and CDR2 SYDVKM. CDR3 amino acids: CASSYSRRVANTGELFF. The DNA for the CDR3 is TGTGCCAGCAGTTACTCCAGACGTGTCGCGAACACCGGGGAGCTGTTTTTT. The full variable domain, rest sourced from reference TRBV28 and TRBJ2-2, is DVKVTQSSRYLVKRTGEKVFLECVQDMDHENMFWYRQDPGLGLRLIYFSYDVKMKEKGDIPEGYSVSREKKERFSLILESASTNQTSMYLCASSYSRRVANTGELFFGEGSRLTVL.

This clonotype was picked up a small number of times. The chain carries TRBV4-1 and TRBJ2-1; D is perhaps TRBD2 (5 bases). V shed 4 bases and J shed 4 bases, with 23 bases lying between them. Germline V CDR1 and CDR2: MGHRA, YSYEKL. The CDR3 contains 18 residues. CDR3 residues: CASSPLFSSSHGYNEQFF. As DNA, the CDR3 is TGCGCCAGCAGCCCCCTTTTCTCTAGCTCCCACGGATACAATGAGCAGTTCTTC.

This clonotype was counted a few times. This chain uses TRBV29-1 with TRBJ2-7; 10 bases are a match to TRBD2. This CDR3 has 15 residues. In germline, CDR1 is SQVTM, CDR2 ANQGSEA. With 5 bases clipped from V and 2 bases from J, the junction kept 9 bases outside the gene matches. The CDR3, as DNA: TGCAGCGTTCTAGGGGGACTAGCGAGACCCTACGAGCAGTACTTC. Protein sequence: CSVLGGLARPYEQYF.

This clonotype has ten or more counts. CDR3 sequence: CASRKNEQYF. The CDR3 DNA is TGTGCCAGCAGGAAGAACGAGCAGTACTTC. The V call is TRBV2, the J call TRBJ2-7; D is unclear. Germline V gene sequence: CDR1 SNHLY, CDR2 FYNNEI. The CDR3 is 10 residues long. The V end was cut by 6 bases, the J end by 5 bases, with 5 bases between.

The table lists this clonotype with a few counts. The V and J genes are TRBV19 and TRBJ2-7; D is perhaps TRBD2 (6 bases). CDR1 is LNHDA and CDR2 is SQIVND in the germline V gene (reference sequence). The CDR3 spans 15 residues. The V gene lost 5 bases and the J gene lost 3 bases, with 17 bases spanning the gap. CDR3 sequence: CASSSDFGSYYEQYF. CDR3 sequence (DNA): TGTGCCAGTAGTTCCGACTTCGGGAGCTACTACGAGCAGTACTTC.

As concerns this clonotype: Just one base apart from a much larger clone, this may be a read error. This chain joins TRBV7-2 and TRBJ1-1; D remains unclear. Germline V gene sequence: CDR1 SGHTA, CDR2 FQGNSA. V lost 5 bases and J 3 bases, leaving 10 bases between the germline ends. CDR3 length equals 13 residues. CDR3 DNA sequence: TGTGCCAGCAGCCCTATAGCTCACACTGAAGCTTTCTTT. Its translation is CASSPIAHTEAFF.

This clonotype was found a few times. This chain links TRBV5-1 with TRBJ2-7, with TRBD2 matching 10 bases. From germline, CDR1 is SGHRS and CDR2 YFSETQ. The trim removed 3 bases at V and 3 bases at J, leaving 9 bases unmatched. The CDR3 consists of 16 residues. Here the CDR3 DNA reads TGCGCCAGCAGCTCGAACTCACTAGCGGGAATCTACGAGCAGTACTTC. This gives the protein CASSSNSLAGIYEQYF.

The gene calls are TRBV7-8 and TRBJ2-2; 11 positions match TRBD2. The CDR3 is 18 residues long. Germline assignment: CDR1 SGHVS and CDR2 FQNEAQ. V lost 3 bases, J lost 2 bases, and 8 bases stayed unmatched. The CDR3 loop is CASSFSTSGIGNTGELFF. For the CDR3, the DNA is TGTGCCAGCAGCTTTTCGACTAGCGGGATAGGTAACACCGGGGAGCTGTTTTTT. Using reference TRBV7-8 and TRBJ2-2 for the parts outside the CDR3, the full variable domain is GAGVSQSPRYKVAKRGQDVALRCDPISGHVSLFWYQQALGQGPEFLTYFQNEAQLDKSGLPSDRFFAERPEGSVSTLKIQRTQQEDSAVYLCASSFSTSGIGNTGELFFGEGSRLTVL.

This clonotype was seen ten or more times. The chain has TRBV2 and TRBJ2-5, with a possible D match to TRBD2 (6 bases). V was pared by 9 bases and J by 0 bases, with 17 bases between. The CDR3 is 15 amino acids. Germline V gene data show CDR1 as SNHLY and CDR2 as FYNNEI. The DNA of the CDR3 is TGTGCCAGTTTAGGCCTAAGGACTAACCAAGAGACCCAGTACTTC. This gives the protein CASLGLRTNQETQYF.

The genes are TRBV20-1 and TRBJ2-3; 11 nucleotides line up with TRBD2. The CDR3 runs to 15 residues. CDR1 DFQATT and CDR2 SNEGSKA come from the germline V gene (reference sequence). The V segment lost 0 bases and the J segment 1 base; nucleotides outside the gene matches: 0. The CDR3 region is CSARDSGRGTDTQYF. In DNA form, the CDR3 reads TGCAGTGCTAGAGATAGCGGGAGGGGCACAGATACGCAGTATTTT.

The genes are TRBV27 and TRBJ2-3; 10 bases fit TRBD2. This CDR3 region has 14 residues. Germline V lookup: CDR1 MNHEY, CDR2 SMNVEV (reference sequence). The junction had 1 base not matched to a gene; V was cut back by 4 bases and J by 3 bases. As DNA, the CDR3 is TGTGCCAGCAGTTCGGGACTAGCGACAGATACGCAGTATTTT. Its translation: CASSSGLATDTQYF.

This clonotype was detected ten times or more. The CDR3 here is CASRILGQPYGYTF. In DNA form, the CDR3 reads TGTGCCAGCAGAATCCTGGGACAACCGTATGGCTACACCTTC. The chain uses TRBV12-3 or TRBV12-4 and TRBJ1-2, with D maybe TRBD1 (6 bases). CDR3 length equals 14 residues. Trimming took 6 bases from V and 5 from J, leaving 16 bases between them.

This clonotype was recorded a few times. The chain carries TRBV7-9 and TRBJ1-2; tentatively, D is TRBD1 (6 bases). V lost 5 bases and J 4 bases, leaving 17 bases between the germline ends. The CDR3 spans 15 residues. CDR1 SEHNR and CDR2 FQNEAQ come from the germline V gene (reference sequence). The chain's CDR3 is CASSPRDKQSYGYTF. In nucleotides, the CDR3 is TGTGCCAGCAGCCCCCGGGACAAACAGAGCTATGGCTACACCTTC.

This clonotype was seen at least ten times. The J gene is TRBJ2-7, the V gene TRBV7-3; TRBD2 agrees at 7 bases. The CDR3 is 15 amino acids. The trim removed 5 bases at V and 0 bases at J, leaving 7 bases unmatched. The germline gives CDR1 SGHTA, CDR2 FQGTGA. The CDR3 DNA reads TGTGCCAGCAGCCCGAGCGGGGCCCACTCCTACGAGCAGTACTTC. Translating gives CASSPSGAHSYEQYF.

The chain uses TRBV12-3 or TRBV12-4 and TRBJ1-5; D is unclear. The length of the CDR3 is 14 residues. The V end was cut by 6 bases, the J end by 3 bases, with 12 bases between. As DNA, the CDR3 is TGTGCCAGCAGCCTAGCGGAGTACAATCAGCCCCAGCATTTT. Its protein product is CASSLAEYNQPQHF.